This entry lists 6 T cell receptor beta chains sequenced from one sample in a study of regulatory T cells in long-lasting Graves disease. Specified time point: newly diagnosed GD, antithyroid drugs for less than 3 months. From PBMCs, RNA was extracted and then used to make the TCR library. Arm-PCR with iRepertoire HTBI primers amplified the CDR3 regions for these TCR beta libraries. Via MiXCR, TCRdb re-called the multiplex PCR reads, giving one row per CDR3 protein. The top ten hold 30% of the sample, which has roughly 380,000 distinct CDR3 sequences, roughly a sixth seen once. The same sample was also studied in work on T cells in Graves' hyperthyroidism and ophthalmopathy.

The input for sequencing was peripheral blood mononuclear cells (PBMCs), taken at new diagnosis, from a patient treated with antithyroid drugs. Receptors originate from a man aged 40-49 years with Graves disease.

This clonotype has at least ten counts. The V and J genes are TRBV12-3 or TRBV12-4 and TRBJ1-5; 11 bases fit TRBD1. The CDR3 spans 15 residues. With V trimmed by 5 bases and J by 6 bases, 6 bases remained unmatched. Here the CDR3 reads CASSNTGQGAQPQHF. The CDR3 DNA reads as TGTGCCAGCAGTAACACCGGACAGGGGGCTCAGCCCCAGCATTTT.

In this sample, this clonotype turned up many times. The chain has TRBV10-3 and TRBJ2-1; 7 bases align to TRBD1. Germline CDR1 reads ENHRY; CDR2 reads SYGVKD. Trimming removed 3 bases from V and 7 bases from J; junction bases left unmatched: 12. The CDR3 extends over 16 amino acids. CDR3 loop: CAISDSYRQGRNEQFF. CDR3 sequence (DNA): TGTGCCATCAGTGACTCCTACAGACAGGGCAGAAATGAGCAGTTCTTC.

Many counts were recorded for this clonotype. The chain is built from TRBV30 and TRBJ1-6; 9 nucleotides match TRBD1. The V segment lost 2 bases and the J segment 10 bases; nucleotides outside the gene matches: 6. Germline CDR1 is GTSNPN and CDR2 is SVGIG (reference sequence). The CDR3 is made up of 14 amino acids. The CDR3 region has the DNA TGTGCCTGGAGTCCCGGGACAGGGATCTCACCCCTCCACTTT. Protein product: CAWSPGTGISPLHF. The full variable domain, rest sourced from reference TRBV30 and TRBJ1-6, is SQTIHQWPATLVQPVGSPLSLECTVEGTSNPNLYWYRQAAGRGLQLLFYSVGIGQISSEVPQNLSASRPQDRQFILSSKKLLLSDSGFYLCAWSPGTGISPLHFGNGTRLTVT.

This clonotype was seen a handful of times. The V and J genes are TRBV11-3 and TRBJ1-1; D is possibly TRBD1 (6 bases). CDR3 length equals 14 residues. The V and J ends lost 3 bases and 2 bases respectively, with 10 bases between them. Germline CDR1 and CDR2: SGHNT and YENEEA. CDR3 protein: CASSFTGSNTEAFF. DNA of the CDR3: TGTGCCAGCAGCTTTACAGGGAGTAACACTGAAGCTTTCTTT. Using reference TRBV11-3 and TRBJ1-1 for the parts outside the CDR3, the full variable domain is EAGVVQSPRYKIIEKKQPVAFWCNPISGHNTLYWYLQNLGQGPELLIRYENEEAVDDSQLPKDRFSAERLKGVDSTLKIQPAELGDSAVYLCASSFTGSNTEAFFGQGTRLTVV.

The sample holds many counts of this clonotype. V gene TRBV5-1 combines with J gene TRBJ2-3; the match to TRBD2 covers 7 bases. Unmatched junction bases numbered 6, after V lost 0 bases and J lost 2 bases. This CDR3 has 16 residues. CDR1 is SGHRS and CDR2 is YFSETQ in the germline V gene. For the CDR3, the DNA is TGCGCCAGCAGCTTGGCCATCAGCGGGGTCACAGATACGCAGTATTTT. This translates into CASSLAISGVTDTQYF.

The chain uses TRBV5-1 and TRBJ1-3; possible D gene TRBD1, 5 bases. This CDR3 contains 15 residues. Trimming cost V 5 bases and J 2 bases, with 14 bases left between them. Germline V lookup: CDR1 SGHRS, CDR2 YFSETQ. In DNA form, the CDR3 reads TGCGCCAGCAGGCGTGACAGAGCCGCTGGAAACACCATATATTTT. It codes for CASRRDRAAGNTIYF.